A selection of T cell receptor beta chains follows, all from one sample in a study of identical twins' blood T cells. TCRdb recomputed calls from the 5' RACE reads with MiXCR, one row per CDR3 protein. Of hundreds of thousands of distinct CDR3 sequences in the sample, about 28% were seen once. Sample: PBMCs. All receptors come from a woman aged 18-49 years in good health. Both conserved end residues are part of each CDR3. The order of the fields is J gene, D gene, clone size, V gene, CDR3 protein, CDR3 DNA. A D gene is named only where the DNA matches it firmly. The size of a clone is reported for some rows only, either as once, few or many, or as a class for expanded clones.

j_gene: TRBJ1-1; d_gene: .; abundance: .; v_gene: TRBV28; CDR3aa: CALGNFGSNTEAFF; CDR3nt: TGTGCCCTGGGGAACTTCGGTTCGAACACTGAAGCTTTCTTT
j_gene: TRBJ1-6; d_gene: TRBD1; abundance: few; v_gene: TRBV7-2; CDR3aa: CASSTPGQGTYSPLHF; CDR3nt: TGTGCCAGCAGCACACCGGGACAGGGGACCTATTCACCCCTCCACTTT
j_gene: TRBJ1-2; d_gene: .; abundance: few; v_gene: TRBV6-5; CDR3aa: CASSSRPSF; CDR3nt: TGTGCCAGCAGTTCACGGCCATCCTTC
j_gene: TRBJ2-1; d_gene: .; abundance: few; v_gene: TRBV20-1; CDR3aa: CSASPTYNEQFF; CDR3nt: TGCAGTGCTAGTCCGACTTACAATGAGCAGTTCTTC
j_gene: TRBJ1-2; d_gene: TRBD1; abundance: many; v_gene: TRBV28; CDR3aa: CASSLQGAGGYTF; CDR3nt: TGTGCCAGCAGCCTACAGGGGGCGGGTGGCTACACCTTC
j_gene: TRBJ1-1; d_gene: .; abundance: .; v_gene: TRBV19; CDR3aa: CASSIQSNTEAFF; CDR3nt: TGTGCCAGTAGTATCCAGAGCAACACTGAAGCTTTCTTT
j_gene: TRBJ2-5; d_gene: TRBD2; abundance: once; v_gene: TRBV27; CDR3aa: CASSFGTRTETQYF; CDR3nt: TGTGCCAGCAGTTTTGGGACTAGAACTGAGACCCAGTACTTC
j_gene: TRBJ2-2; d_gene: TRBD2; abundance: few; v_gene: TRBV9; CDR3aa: CASSAGTNGELFF; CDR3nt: TGTGCCAGCAGCGCCGGGACTAACGGGGAGCTGTTTTTT
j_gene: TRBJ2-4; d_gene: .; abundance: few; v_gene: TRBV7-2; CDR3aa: CASSLGGYKNIQYF; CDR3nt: TGTGCCAGCAGCTTAGGAGGGTACAAAAACATTCAGTACTTC
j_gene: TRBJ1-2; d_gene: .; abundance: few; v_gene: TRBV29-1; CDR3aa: CSVPGLNGYTF; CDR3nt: TGCAGCGTCCCAGGGTTAAATGGCTACACCTTC
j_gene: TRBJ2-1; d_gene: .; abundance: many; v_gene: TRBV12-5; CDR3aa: CASGSQGTLNNEQFF; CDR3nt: TGTGCTAGTGGTTCCCAGGGTACGTTGAACAATGAGCAGTTCTTC
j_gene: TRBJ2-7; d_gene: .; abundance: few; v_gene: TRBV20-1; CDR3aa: CSATGLMTYEQYF; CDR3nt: TGCAGTGCAACTGGACTGATGACCTACGAGCAGTACTTC
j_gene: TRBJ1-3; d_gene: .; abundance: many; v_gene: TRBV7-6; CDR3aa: CASSLRGNTIYF; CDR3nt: TGTGCCAGCAGCTTAAGGGGAAACACCATATATTTT
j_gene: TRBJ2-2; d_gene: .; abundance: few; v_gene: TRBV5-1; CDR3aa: CATVSYPNTGELFF; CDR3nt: TGCGCCACCGTCTCCTATCCCAACACCGGGGAGCTGTTTTTT
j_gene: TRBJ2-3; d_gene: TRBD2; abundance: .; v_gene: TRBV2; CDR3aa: CARGLAGGMSTDTQYF; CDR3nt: TGTGCCCGTGGACTAGCGGGGGGCATGAGCACAGATACGCAGTATTTT
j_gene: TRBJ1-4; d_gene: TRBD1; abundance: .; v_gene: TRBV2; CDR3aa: CASSEAGGVEKLFF; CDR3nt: TGTGCCAGCAGTGAGGCAGGGGGGGTTGAAAAACTGTTTTTT